Below, 26 T cell receptor beta chains from the same sample are listed, as sequenced in a study of shared clonotypes between healthy human individuals. The assay was immunoSEQ multiplex PCR, and TCRdb's table has in-frame clones only and misses some. Seen here are just over 2,000,000 clones, 90% to 95% observed once, and the top ten hold under 0.15%. The sample comprised naive CD4+ T cells sorted from blood. The subset denotes: CD45RA+ positively selected. All receptors come from a man younger than 35 in good health.

This clone was detected a few times. This chain uses TRBV19 with TRBJ1-5; 10 nucleotides agree with TRBD1. V lost 8 bases, J lost 5 bases, and 3 bases stayed unmatched. The CDR3 totals 13 residues. Germline V lookup: CDR1 LNHDA, CDR2 SQIVND (reference sequence). The DNA for the CDR3 is TGTGCCAGTGCCGGGACAGGGGATCAGCCCCAGCATTTT. Its protein is CASAGTGDQPQHF.

The V call is TRBV11-2, the J call TRBJ1-1, with 9 bases lining up with TRBD1. The CDR3 length is 14 residues. The germline gives CDR1 SGHAT, CDR2 FQNNGV. The junction had 6 bases not matched to a gene; V was cut back by 1 base and J by 9 bases. CDR3 coding DNA: TGTGCCAGCAGCTTAGGGACAGGGGTAGCGAAAGCTTTCTTT. Its protein is CASSLGTGVAKAFF.

Details on this clone: This CDR3 is also generated by other DNA sequences in the sample. The J gene is TRBJ1-1, the V gene TRBV18; D gene unclear. The V gene's germline CDR1 is KGHSH and CDR2 LQKENI. V lost 3 bases and J 4 bases, leaving 9 bases between the germline ends. The CDR3 spans 13 residues. The CDR3 DNA reads TGTGCCAGCTCACCGGTCCGGGGCACTGAAGCTTTCTTT. Protein: CASSPVRGTEAFF.

The V call is TRBV9, the J call TRBJ2-5; tentative D call: TRBD2 (6 bases). V lost 4 bases and J lost 4, with 17 bases in between. Germline CDR1 reads SGDLS; CDR2 reads YYNGEE. The CDR3 length is 15 residues. CDR3: CASSRESYWGETQYF. In DNA, the CDR3 is TGTGCCAGCAGCCGGGAGTCTTATTGGGGAGAGACCCAGTACTTC.

The chain combines TRBV4-3 with TRBJ2-5; possibly TRBD1 or TRBD2 for D (5 bases each). The germline V and J ends were trimmed by 0 bases and 5 bases, with 13 bases remaining between them. The germline CDR1 and CDR2 sequences are LGHNA and YSLEER. CDR3 length: 15 residues. The DNA for the CDR3 is TGCGCCAGCAGCCAAGATCGTGGACGGGACGAGACCCAGTACTTC. Translated: CASSQDRGRDETQYF.

This clone has only one observation. The rearrangement links TRBV6-1 to TRBJ2-3; D is possibly TRBD1 or TRBD2 (5 bases each). Germline CDR1 and CDR2: MNHNS and SASEGT. This CDR3 region has 15 residues. The V gene lost 3 bases and the J gene lost 2 bases, with 12 bases spanning the gap. CDR3 coding DNA: TGTGCCAGCAGTGATAGATGGGGGTACACAGATACGCAGTATTTT. Protein: CASSDRWGYTDTQYF.

The chain is built from TRBV2 and TRBJ2-7; 9 bases align to TRBD2. The CDR3 totals 14 residues. Trimming removed 11 bases from V and 5 bases from J; junction bases left unmatched: 13. Germline V gene sequence: CDR1 SNHLY, CDR2 FYNNEI. For the CDR3, the DNA is TGTGCCGCCAAGCTAGCGGGACAGTCCCACGAGCAGTACTTC. This encodes CAAKLAGQSHEQYF.

The chain combines TRBV5-1 with TRBJ2-3, with 11 bases matching TRBD2. The trim removed 2 bases at V and 6 bases at J, leaving 5 bases unmatched. This CDR3 is 15 amino acids long. Germline V gene lookup returns CDR1 SGHRS and CDR2 YFSETQ. CDR3 protein: CASSFRLAGNDTQYF. The CDR3 DNA reads as TGCGCCAGCAGCTTTAGACTAGCGGGGAACGATACGCAGTATTTT.

The chain joins TRBV30 to TRBJ2-3; D remains unclear. Germline V gene sequence: CDR1 GTSNPN, CDR2 SVGIG (reference sequence). Trimming removed 4 bases at V and 0 bases at J, with 8 bases between. CDR3 length equals 13 residues. CDR3 nucleotides: TGTGCCTGGACTAGAGGAAGCACAGATACGCAGTATTTT. Encoded protein: CAWTRGSTDTQYF.

Remarks on this clone: Other DNA sequences from this sample encode an identical CDR3 as well. The chain is built from TRBV18 and TRBJ2-3; 9 bases match TRBD2. Germline V lookup: CDR1 KGHSH, CDR2 LQKENI. This CDR3 is built from 15 residues. The J segment lost 0 bases and the V segment lost 6 bases, leaving 4 bases of the junction unmatched. CDR3 in amino acids: CASSPTSGSTDTQYF. As DNA, the CDR3 is TGTGCCAGCTCCCCTACTAGCGGGAGCACAGATACGCAGTATTTT. Full variable domain (rest looked up from reference TRBV18 and TRBJ2-3): NAGVMQNPRHLVRRRGQEARLRCSPMKGHSHVYWYRQLPEEGLKFMVYLQKENIIDESGMPKERFSAEFPKEGPSILRIQQVVRGDSAAYFCASSPTSGSTDTQYFGPGTRLTVL.

The chain carries TRBV6-4 and TRBJ2-3, with TRBD2 matching over 9 bases. The V gene end was trimmed by 5 bases and the J gene end by 2 bases; junction bases not matched to a gene: 8. The V gene's germline CDR1 is MRHNA and CDR2 SNTAGT. The CDR3 has 16 residues. The CDR3 sequence is CASSLRASGATDTQYF. For the CDR3, the DNA is TGTGCCAGCAGTTTGAGGGCTAGCGGGGCCACAGATACGCAGTATTTT.

The rearrangement joins TRBV6-1 to TRBJ1-5; 9 bases are a match to TRBD1. After removal of 8 bases from V and 3 bases from J, the junction contained 5 bases not matched to a gene. CDR1 is MNHNS, CDR2 SASEGT, per germline. CDR3 size: 14 residues. The chain's CDR3 is CASGRDRDNQPQHF. For the CDR3, the DNA is TGTGCCAGCGGCCGGGACAGGGACAATCAGCCCCAGCATTTT.

This chain joins TRBV6-5 and TRBJ2-3; D perhaps matches TRBD2 (5 bases). Germline CDR1 reads MNHEY; CDR2 reads SVGAGI. The V gene lost 4 bases and the J gene lost 2 bases, with 16 bases spanning the gap. The CDR3 totals 16 residues. CDR3 sequence reads: CASSSQPLGLTDTQYF. For the CDR3, the DNA is TGTGCCAGCAGTTCCCAACCCCTAGGACTCACAGATACGCAGTATTTT.

This clone was detected only once. The rearrangement links TRBV10-3 to TRBJ2-7, with D hard to call. With 1 base removed from V and 6 bases from J, the gap between germline ends came to 7 bases. The CDR3 has 12 amino acids. CDR1 ENHRY and CDR2 SYGVKD come from the germline V gene. The CDR3 loop reads CAISEFPREQYF. CDR3 sequence (DNA): TGTGCCATCAGTGAGTTCCCCCGCGAGCAGTACTTC.

V usage is TRBV21-1 and J usage is TRBJ2-5; TRBD1 was called by the table and not checked on the DNA. TRBV21-1 is assigned pseudogene status. This CDR3 spans 13 amino acids. The CDR3 reads CASSTAGEETQYF. The CDR3 DNA follows: TGTGCCAGCAGCACGGCAGGGGAAGAGACCCAGTACTTC.

With regard to this clone: Additional DNA sequences in this sample encode the identical CDR3. V usage is TRBV30 and J usage is TRBJ1-5; D remains ambiguous. CDR1 GTSNPN and CDR2 SVGIG come from the germline V gene (reference sequence). This CDR3 is built from 13 residues. V gave up 0 bases and J gave up 4 bases, with 7 bases separating them. The CDR3 loop reads CAWSVDGNQPQHF. The CDR3 coding sequence is TGTGCCTGGAGTGTTGATGGTAATCAGCCCCAGCATTTT. Drawing the rest from reference TRBV30 and TRBJ1-5, the complete variable domain is SQTIHQWPATLVQPVGSPLSLECTVEGTSNPNLYWYRQAAGRGLQLLFYSVGIGQISSEVPQNLSASRPQDRQFILSSKKLLLSDSGFYLCAWSVDGNQPQHFGDGTRLSIL.

The chain is built from TRBV19 and TRBJ1-5; D is perhaps TRBD1 (6 bases). Germline V gene lookup returns CDR1 LNHDA and CDR2 SQIVND (reference sequence). The CDR3 runs to 15 residues. The ends were cut back, 3 bases at V and 3 bases at J, with 12 bases in the middle. The CDR3 is CASSMTGVSNQPQHF. For the CDR3, the DNA is TGTGCCAGTAGTATGACAGGTGTCTCCAATCAGCCCCAGCATTTT.

The V call is TRBV10-3, the J call TRBJ2-7; D uncertain. Per the germline V gene, CDR1 is ENHRY and CDR2 is SYGVKD. The CDR3 totals 12 residues. The V gene lost 10 bases and the J gene lost 3 bases, with 13 bases spanning the gap. Here the CDR3 reads CATAGHYYEQYF. The CDR3 DNA sequence: TGTGCCACGGCCGGGCACTACTACGAGCAGTACTTC.

The chain recombines TRBV6-6 with TRBJ2-2; unclear D gene. The CDR3 length is 13 residues. Germline V gene lookup returns CDR1 MNHNY and CDR2 SVGAGI (reference sequence). The germline V and J ends were trimmed by 7 bases and 4 bases, with 10 bases remaining between them. This chain's CDR3 is CASTGLPTGELFF. CDR3 nucleotides: TGTGCCAGCACCGGGCTCCCCACCGGGGAGCTGTTTTTT.

The chain carries TRBV30 and TRBJ1-6; 7 nucleotides line up with TRBD1. CDR1 is GTSNPN, CDR2 SVGIG, per germline (reference sequence). The V segment lost 2 bases and the J segment 5 bases; nucleotides outside the gene matches: 9. The CDR3 consists of 16 residues. The CDR3 region is CAWSSTGVGDNSPLHF. DNA of the CDR3: TGTGCCTGGAGTTCAACAGGGGTGGGGGATAATTCACCCCTCCACTTT.

A note on this clone: This same CDR3 is encoded by further DNA sequences in the sample. The genes are TRBV30 and TRBJ1-6, with a possible D match to TRBD1 (5 bases). The ends were cut back, 2 bases at V and 8 bases at J, with 7 bases in the middle. Germline CDR1 reads GTSNPN; CDR2 reads SVGIG (reference sequence). The length of the CDR3 is 12 residues. This chain's CDR3 is CAWSRGDSPLHF. CDR3 sequence (DNA): TGTGCCTGGAGTCGGGGGGATTCACCCCTCCACTTT.

This clone was seen ten or more times. This chain connects TRBV5-1 to TRBJ2-2; unclear D gene. The V gene's germline CDR1 is SGHRS and CDR2 YFSETQ. The V end lost 4 bases, the J end lost 7 bases, and 17 bases lay between the germline ends. The CDR3 length is 15 residues. CDR3 coding DNA: TGCGCCAGCAGCCCCATTTCAGGACGGAGCGGGGAGCTGTTTTTT. Its translation is CASSPISGRSGELFF.

The chain joins TRBV18 to TRBJ2-7; TRBD1 matches 8 bases. CDR1 is KGHSH, CDR2 LQKENI, per germline. With 0 bases clipped from V and 5 bases from J, the junction kept 6 bases outside the gene matches. The CDR3 consists of 15 residues. The chain's CDR3 is CASSPPTGGLDEQYF. The CDR3 nucleotides read TGTGCCAGCTCACCACCAACAGGGGGGCTAGACGAGCAGTACTTC.

The chain links TRBV5-1 to TRBJ1-1, with D possibly matching TRBD1 (6 bases). The CDR3 consists of 14 residues. Germline-derived CDR1 and CDR2 are SGHRS and YFSETQ. V gave up 4 bases and J gave up 7 bases, with 17 bases separating them. This CDR3 is CASSPSGRGVEAFF. The CDR3 region has the DNA TGCGCCAGCAGCCCTTCCGGCAGGGGAGTTGAAGCTTTCTTT.

Comments on this clone: This sample includes further DNA sequences coding for the same CDR3. CDR3 loop: CATTGGGETQYF. The CDR3 nucleotides are TGTGCCACCACAGGGGGCGGAGAGACCCAGTACTTC. The chain recombines TRBV10-3 with TRBJ2-5; TRBD1 agrees at 9 bases. The CDR3 has 12 amino acids. Germline V lookup: CDR1 ENHRY, CDR2 SYGVKD. V dropped 10 bases and J dropped 4; count of bases not matched to a gene: 4.

V is TRBV2 and J is TRBJ1-6; D might be TRBD1 (5 bases). From germline, CDR1 is SNHLY and CDR2 FYNNEI. The CDR3 sequence is 18 residues long. The V and J ends lost 6 bases and 0 bases respectively, with 18 bases between them. CDR3 DNA: TGTGCCAGCAGCCTGACCCGACAGTCCAGCTCCTATAATTCACCCCTCCACTTT. This gives the protein CASSLTRQSSSYNSPLHF.